The 28 T cell receptor beta chains reported below all come from one sample, sequenced in a study of cytomegalovirus exposure and HLA in healthy donors. With 60 Vbeta and 13 Jbeta primers, the PCR was carried out. Data came from immunoSEQ multiplex PCR; TCRdb stores just in-frame clones and leaves some out. The sample has a few hundred thousand clones; about 82% are singletons. The sequenced material came from PBMCs. The receptors shown here come from a man aged 25 to 40 in good health and CMV-seronegative.

The CDR3 nucleotides are TGCGCCAGCAGCTATTTAGCGGGGAGCACAGATACGCAGTATTTT. It specifies CASSYLAGSTDTQYF. The V call is TRBV5-1, the J call TRBJ2-3; 8 bases map to TRBD2. The V gene end was trimmed by 3 bases and the J gene end by 0 bases; junction bases not matched to a gene: 3. The CDR3 extends over 15 amino acids. Germline lookup yields CDR1 SGHRS and CDR2 YFSETQ.

The V call is TRBV6-6, the J call TRBJ1-5; D gene unclear. Trimming removed 6 bases from V and 0 bases from J, with 15 bases in between. The CDR3 covers 16 residues. Germline V gene lookup returns CDR1 MNHNY and CDR2 SVGAGI (reference sequence). The CDR3 sequence: CASRPSQFYSNQPQHF. CDR3 bases: TGTGCCAGCAGACCTTCACAGTTTTATAGCAATCAGCCCCAGCATTTT.

The chain has TRBV10-3 and TRBJ2-1; TRBD2 agrees at 13 bases. V was pared by 8 bases and J by 9 bases, with 10 bases of the junction left unmatched. CDR1 and CDR2 from the germline V gene are ENHRY and SYGVKD. The CDR3 contains 15 residues. Written as DNA, the CDR3 is TGTGCCATCGGGTCGACTAGCGGGGGGCAGATTGAGCAGTTCTTC. The encoded protein is CAIGSTSGGQIEQFF.

The V and J genes are TRBV20-1 and TRBJ2-7, with D perhaps TRBD1 (6 bases). V was trimmed by 6 bases and J by 4 bases, leaving 10 bases between them. The V gene's germline CDR1 is DFQATT and CDR2 SNEGSKA (reference sequence). The CDR3 loop spans 11 amino acids. The CDR3, as DNA: TGCAGTGCAAACAGGGTTTACGAGCAGTACTTC. Translated, it gives CSANRVYEQYF.

The chain combines TRBV15 with TRBJ2-3, with 8 bases aligning to TRBD1. The J segment lost 2 bases and the V segment lost 1 base, leaving 5 bases of the junction unmatched. The CDR3 loop spans 16 amino acids. In germline, CDR1 is LNHNV, CDR2 YYDKDF (reference sequence). In DNA form, the CDR3 reads TGTGCCACCAGCAGAGGGTGGACAGGGACCACAGATACGCAGTATTTT. As protein: CATSRGWTGTTDTQYF.

A note on this clone: Sequence at one end of the junction differs from germline and may be a read error. The chain carries TRBV7-9 and TRBJ1-2; 9 bases fit TRBD1. The germline V gene encodes CDR1 SEHNR and CDR2 FQNEAQ (reference sequence). The CDR3 length is 17 residues. The CDR3 nucleotides are TGTTCCAGCAGCCCAGTGGGGACAGGGACTTCTAACTATGGCTACACCTTC. Its protein is CSSSPVGTGTSNYGYTF.

This clone was seen only a few times. The chain links TRBV25-1 to TRBJ1-1, with unresolved D. The V end was cut by 5 bases, the J end by 3 bases, with 7 bases between. The CDR3 is made up of 12 amino acids. Germline CDR1 reads MGHDK; CDR2 reads SYGVNS. The CDR3 bases are TGTGCCAGCAGTTCTCCGTACACTGAAGCTTTCTTT. This translates into CASSSPYTEAFF. The complete variable domain, with remaining parts taken from reference TRBV25-1 and TRBJ1-1, reads EADIYQTPRYLVIGTGKKITLECSQTMGHDKMYWYQQDPGMELHLIHYSYGVNSTEKGDLSSESTVSRIRTEHFPLTLESARPSHTSQYLCASSSPYTEAFFGQGTRLTVV.

This chain connects TRBV7-3 to TRBJ1-5; D is perhaps TRBD1 (5 bases). The V end lost 5 bases, the J end lost 0 bases, and 14 bases lay between the germline ends. This CDR3 has 16 amino acids. Germline V lookup: CDR1 SGHTA, CDR2 FQGTGA. CDR3 region: CASSPQGKDSNQPQHF. The CDR3 DNA follows: TGTGCCAGCAGCCCCCAGGGAAAAGATAGCAATCAGCCCCAGCATTTT.

The genes are TRBV5-1 and TRBJ1-2; TRBD1 matches at 8 bases. The CDR3 is 15 amino acids. Germline V lookup: CDR1 SGHRS, CDR2 YFSETQ. V dropped 5 bases and J dropped 4; count of bases not matched to a gene: 10. The CDR3 region is CASSMGQGAVYGYTF. Here the CDR3 DNA reads TGCGCCAGCAGTATGGGGCAGGGGGCGGTCTATGGCTACACCTTC.

The V and J genes are TRBV5-4 and TRBJ2-5; the match to TRBD2 covers 15 bases. CDR1 SGHNT and CDR2 YYREEE come from the germline V gene (reference sequence). J gave up 3 bases and V 5 bases, and 8 bases lay outside the gene matches. The CDR3 sequence is 17 residues long. CDR3 sequence (DNA): TGTGCCAGCAGTCGGACTAGCGGGGGGGCTGGGAAAGAGACCCAGTACTTC. This translates into CASSRTSGGAGKETQYF.

The chain uses TRBV28 and TRBJ1-5; possibly TRBD1 for D (6 bases). V was trimmed by 5 bases and J by 3 bases, leaving 14 bases between them. Germline loops: CDR1 MDHEN, CDR2 SYDVKM. There are 15 residues in the CDR3. The CDR3 loop reads CASSPDRLANQPQHF. In nucleotides, the CDR3 is TGTGCCAGCAGTCCTGACAGGTTAGCCAATCAGCCCCAGCATTTT.

This clone was detected only a few times. This chain uses TRBV6-1 with TRBJ1-5; D not resolved. The germline CDR1 and CDR2 sequences are MNHNS and SASEGT. Deletions cut 2 bases from V and 2 bases from J, with 7 bases between. There are 14 residues in the CDR3. The CDR3 loop is CASSELGGNQPQHF. Here the CDR3 DNA reads TGTGCCAGCAGTGAATTGGGCGGCAATCAGCCCCAGCATTTT.

In regard to this clone: An end of the junction differs from the germline gene, which may be a read error. This chain uses TRBV6-1 with TRBJ1-5, with 9 bases identical to TRBD1. Germline V lookup: CDR1 MNHNS, CDR2 SASEGT. The CDR3 contains 16 residues. As DNA, the CDR3 is TGTGTCAGCAGTGCAACAGACAGGGGGTTTAATCAGCCCCAGCATTTT. As protein: CVSSATDRGFNQPQHF.

This clone was detected only a few times. The chain carries TRBV4-1 and TRBJ2-5; D might be TRBD1 (6 bases). Germline loops: CDR1 MGHRA, CDR2 YSYEKL. Trimming shortened V by 1 base and J by 2 bases, and 11 bases separated the two germline ends. This CDR3 is 15 amino acids long. CDR3 DNA: TGCGCCAGCAGCCAAGGTAGCGACAGGCAAGAGACCCAGTACTTC. Translation: CASSQGSDRQETQYF.

The chain joins TRBV27 to TRBJ1-1, with 7 nucleotides matching TRBD1. The junction had 7 bases not matched to a gene; V was cut back by 7 bases and J by 2 bases. The CDR3 runs 14 residues. Germline V gene lookup returns CDR1 MNHEY and CDR2 SMNVEV (reference sequence). CDR3 sequence: CASTRQGANTEAFF. The CDR3 DNA is TGTGCCAGCACCCGACAGGGAGCCAACACTGAAGCTTTCTTT.

In regard to this clone: This sample includes further DNA sequences coding for the same CDR3. The rearrangement links TRBV19 to TRBJ2-7; a weak D match, TRBD2 (7 bases). CDR3 length equals 13 residues. The germline V gene encodes CDR1 LNHDA and CDR2 SQIVND (reference sequence). Trimming took 3 bases from V and 4 from J, leaving 10 bases between them. CDR3 nucleotide sequence: TGTGCCAGTAGTATTGGGGGGGCGTACGAGCAGTACTTC. Protein: CASSIGGAYEQYF.

The V and J genes are TRBV27 and TRBJ2-5, with TRBD1 matching over 7 bases. The end of the DNA is better explained by TRBJ2-7, so the J call may be wrong. CDR1 is MNHEY and CDR2 is SMNVEV in the germline V gene (reference sequence). The CDR3 extends over 15 amino acids. The CDR3 loop is CASSLSGDRAYEQYF. CDR3 DNA sequence: TGTGCCAGCAGTTTATCGGGGGACAGAGCTTACGAGCAGTACTTC.

V gene TRBV4-1 combines with J gene TRBJ1-3; D uncertain. With 3 bases removed from V and 0 bases from J, the gap between germline ends came to 21 bases. This CDR3 spans 19 amino acids. Germline V gene sequence: CDR1 MGHRA, CDR2 YSYEKL. The CDR3 here is CASSHPAHSLISSGNTIYF. CDR3 DNA: TGCGCCAGCAGCCATCCAGCACACAGCCTTATATCCTCTGGAAACACCATATATTTT.

The chain carries TRBV13 and TRBJ1-1, with a weak D call TRBD1 (6 bases). This CDR3 has 13 residues. V was trimmed by 5 bases and J by 3 bases, leaving 10 bases between them. Germline-derived CDR1 and CDR2 are PRHDT and FYEKMQ (reference sequence). CDR3 sequence: CASSLGAHTEAFF. The DNA of the CDR3 is TGTGCCAGCAGCCTGGGGGCCCACACTGAAGCTTTCTTT.

The rearrangement links TRBV18 to TRBJ2-5, with TRBD1 identical over 10 bases. The CDR3 length is 16 residues. The germline V gene has CDR1 KGHSH and CDR2 LQKENI. V was pared by 4 bases and J by 5 bases, with 10 bases of the junction left unmatched. CDR3 sequence reads: CASSQSPGQGRETQYF. Here the CDR3 DNA reads TGTGCCAGCTCACAAAGTCCGGGACAGGGGAGGGAGACCCAGTACTTC. Drawing the rest from reference TRBV18 and TRBJ2-5, the complete variable domain is NAGVMQNPRHLVRRRGQEARLRCSPMKGHSHVYWYRQLPEEGLKFMVYLQKENIIDESGMPKERFSAEFPKEGPSILRIQQVVRGDSAAYFCASSQSPGQGRETQYFGPGTRLLVL.

The chain joins TRBV2 to TRBJ1-3, with a possible D match to TRBD1 (5 bases). Germline CDR1 is SNHLY and CDR2 is FYNNEI. There are 16 residues in the CDR3. The ends were cut back, 6 bases at V and 0 bases at J, with 15 bases in the middle. The CDR3 loop is CASSQTQGRSGNTIYF. Written as DNA, the CDR3 is TGTGCCAGCAGCCAGACTCAGGGCCGCTCTGGAAACACCATATATTTT.

The V and J genes are TRBV19 and TRBJ1-5; TRBD1 matches at 11 bases. The CDR3 sequence is 19 residues long. J gave up 1 base and V 4 bases, and 12 bases lay outside the gene matches. Germline V gene data show CDR1 as LNHDA and CDR2 as SQIVND (reference sequence). The CDR3 DNA follows: TGTGCCAGTAGTACCACGTCGGACAGGGGGCGTTTAAGCAATCAGCCCCAGCATTTT. This gives the protein CASSTTSDRGRLSNQPQHF.

The chain carries TRBV27 and TRBJ1-2, with D unclear. Germline loops: CDR1 MNHEY, CDR2 SMNVEV (reference sequence). V lost 8 bases and J 2 bases, leaving 18 bases between the germline ends. The CDR3 extends over 15 amino acids. The CDR3 region has the DNA TGTGCCAGCGCCGAAGCGCCCATTCGGAACTATGGCTACACCTTC. Encoded protein: CASAEAPIRNYGYTF.

This CDR3 is CASRSRDQGAETQYF. The CDR3 bases are TGTGCCAGCAGGTCCCGAGATCAGGGGGCAGAGACCCAGTACTTC. The chain employs TRBV7-9 and TRBJ2-5, with 8 bases fitting TRBD1. The CDR3 covers 15 residues. The germline CDR1 and CDR2 sequences are SEHNR and FQNEAQ (reference sequence). Trimming took 6 bases from V and 4 from J; bases not matched to a gene: 10.

This chain uses TRBV5-6 with TRBJ2-5; 7 bases fit TRBD1. The trim removed 2 bases at V and 1 base at J, leaving 2 bases unmatched. The CDR3 sequence is 14 residues long. Germline CDR1 SGHDT, CDR2 YYEEEE. In DNA, the CDR3 is TGTGCCAGCAGCTTTGGGACAGTCCAAGAGACCCAGTACTTC. This codes for CASSFGTVQETQYF.

The chain links TRBV7-2 to TRBJ1-3; tentatively, D is TRBD1 (5 bases). Germline V gene lookup returns CDR1 SGHTA and CDR2 FQGNSA. The CDR3 is 16 residues long. Trimming took 0 bases from V and 3 from J, leaving 12 bases between them. The CDR3 DNA is TGTGCCAGCAGCTTAGCTAGGCAGGGCCTTGGAAACACCATATATTTT. Translation: CASSLARQGLGNTIYF.

V usage is TRBV9 and J usage is TRBJ2-7; D might be TRBD1 (7 bases). Germline values: CDR1 SGDLS, CDR2 YYNGEE. This CDR3 comprises 15 residues. Trimming removed 2 bases at V and 5 bases at J, with 17 bases between. In nucleotides, the CDR3 is TGTGCCAGCAGCGTCGGCGGGGACAGATCCCACGAGCAGTACTTC. Residues: CASSVGGDRSHEQYF.

This rearrangement joins TRBV5-1 to TRBJ2-4; 12 bases line up with TRBD2. Trimming at V came to 1 base and at J to 1 base, leaving 6 bases not matched to a gene. Germline CDR1 reads SGHRS; CDR2 reads YFSETQ. CDR3 length: 18 amino acids. DNA for the CDR3: TGCGCCAGCAGCTTGTATCCTAGCGGGGGGGGCGCCAAAAACATTCAGTACTTC. Amino acid sequence: CASSLYPSGGGAKNIQYF. The complete variable domain, with remaining parts taken from reference TRBV5-1 and TRBJ2-4, reads KAGVTQTPRYLIKTRGQQVTLSCSPISGHRSVSWYQQTPGQGLQFLFEYFSETQRNKGNFPGRFSGRQFSNSRSEMNVSTLELGDSALYLCASSLYPSGGGAKNIQYFGAGTRLSVL.